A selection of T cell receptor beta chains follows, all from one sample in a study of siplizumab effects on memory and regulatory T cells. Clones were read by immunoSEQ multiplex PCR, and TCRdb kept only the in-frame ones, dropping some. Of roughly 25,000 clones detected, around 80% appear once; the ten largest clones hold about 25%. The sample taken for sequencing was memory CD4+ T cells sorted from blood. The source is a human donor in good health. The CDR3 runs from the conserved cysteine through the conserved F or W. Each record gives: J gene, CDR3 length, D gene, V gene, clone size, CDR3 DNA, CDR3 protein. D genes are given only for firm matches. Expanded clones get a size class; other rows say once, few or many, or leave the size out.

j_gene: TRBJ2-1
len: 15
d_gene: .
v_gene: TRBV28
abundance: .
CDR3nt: TGTGCCAGCATCCCGGGGATAGCGGACTACAATGAGCAGTTCTTC
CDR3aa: CASIPGIADYNEQFF

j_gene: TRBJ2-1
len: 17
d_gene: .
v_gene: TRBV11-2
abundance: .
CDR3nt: TGTGCCAGCAGCTTAGGGGGGTCAGCGAGCTCCTACAATGAGCAGTTCTTC
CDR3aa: CASSLGGSASSYNEQFF

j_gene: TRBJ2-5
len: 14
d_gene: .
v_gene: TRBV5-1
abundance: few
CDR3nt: TGCGCCAGCAGCCCCGGGGGATTGGTAGAGACCCAGTACTTC
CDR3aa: CASSPGGLVETQYF

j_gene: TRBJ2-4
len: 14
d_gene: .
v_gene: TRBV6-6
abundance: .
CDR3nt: TGTGCCAGTCAAACACAGGGTGCCAAAAACATTCAGTACTTC
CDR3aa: CASQTQGAKNIQYF

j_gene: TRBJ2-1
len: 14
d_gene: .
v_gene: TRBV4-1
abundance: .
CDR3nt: TGCGCCAGCAGCCAAGTCCCTAGAAGCAATGAGCAGTTCTTC
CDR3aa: CASSQVPRSNEQFF

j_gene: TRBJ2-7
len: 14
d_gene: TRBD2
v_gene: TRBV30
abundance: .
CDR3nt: TGTGCCTGGAGTGACAGCGGGAGGGAGAGTAAGCAGTACTTC
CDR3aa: CAWSDSGRESKQYF

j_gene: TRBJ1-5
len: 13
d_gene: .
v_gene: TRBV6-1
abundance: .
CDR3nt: TGTGCCAGCAGTGATTCAGGAAATCAGCCCCAGCATTTT
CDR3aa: CASSDSGNQPQHF

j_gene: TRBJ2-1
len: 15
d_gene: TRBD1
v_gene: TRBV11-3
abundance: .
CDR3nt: TGTGCCAGCAGCCCCAGGACAGGGGGCAGGGATGAGCAGTTCTTC
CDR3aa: CASSPRTGGRDEQFF

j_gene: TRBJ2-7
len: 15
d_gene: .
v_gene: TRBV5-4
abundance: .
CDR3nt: TGTGCCAGCAGCCAGGGGGGGCAGGGGGCGTACGAGCAGTACTTC
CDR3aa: CASSQGGQGAYEQYF

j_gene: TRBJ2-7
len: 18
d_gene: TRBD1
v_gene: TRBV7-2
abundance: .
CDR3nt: TGTGCCAGCAGCCGACAACGACCCGGGACAGGCCTCTCCTACGAGCAGTACTTC
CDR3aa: CASSRQRPGTGLSYEQYF

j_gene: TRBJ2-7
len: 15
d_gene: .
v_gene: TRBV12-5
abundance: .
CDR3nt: TGTGCTAGTGGTCCCAAGACAGCCGGGCGGTACGAGCAGTACTTC
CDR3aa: CASGPKTAGRYEQYF

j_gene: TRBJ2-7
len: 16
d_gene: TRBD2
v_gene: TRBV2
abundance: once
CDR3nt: TGTGCCAGCGGGGGGCTAGCGGGCAGCCTTGGGGGAGAGCAGTACTTC
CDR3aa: CASGGLAGSLGGEQYF

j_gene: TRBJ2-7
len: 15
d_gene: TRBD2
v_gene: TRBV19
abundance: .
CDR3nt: TGTGCCAGTAGTCCTCGGACTAGCGGCTCCTACGAGCAGTACTTC
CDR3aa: CASSPRTSGSYEQYF

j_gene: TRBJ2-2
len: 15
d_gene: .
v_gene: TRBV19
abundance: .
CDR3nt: TGTGCCAGTAGTATTGGGGGCGCGAACACCGGGGAGCTGTTTTTT
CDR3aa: CASSIGGANTGELFF

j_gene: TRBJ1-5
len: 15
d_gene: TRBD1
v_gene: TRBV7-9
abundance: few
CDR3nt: TGTGCCAGCAGCACAGACAGGGATATCAATCAGCCCCAGCATTTT
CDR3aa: CASSTDRDINQPQHF

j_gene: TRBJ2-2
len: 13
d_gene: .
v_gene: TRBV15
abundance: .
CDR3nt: TGTGCCACCAGCAGACCCCCCGACGGGGAGCTGTTTTTT
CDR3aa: CATSRPPDGELFF

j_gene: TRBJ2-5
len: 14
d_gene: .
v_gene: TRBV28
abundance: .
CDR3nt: TGTGCCAGCAGCGACAGGCCCCCACAAGAGACCCAGTACTTC
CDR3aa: CASSDRPPQETQYF

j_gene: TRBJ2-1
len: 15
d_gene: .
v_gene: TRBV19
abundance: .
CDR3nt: TGTGCCAGTAGTATCCGGGGGAGCTCCTACAATGAGCAGTTCTTC
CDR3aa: CASSIRGSSYNEQFF

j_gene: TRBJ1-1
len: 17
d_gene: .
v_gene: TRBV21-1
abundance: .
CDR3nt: TGTGCCAGCAGCAAAGTAGCCCCGGGACGGGAGAACACTGAAGCTTTCTTT
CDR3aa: CASSKVAPGRENTEAFF

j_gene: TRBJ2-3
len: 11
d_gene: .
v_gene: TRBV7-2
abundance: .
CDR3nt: TGTGCCAGCAGCTTTGGAGATACGCAGTATTTT
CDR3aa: CASSFGDTQYF

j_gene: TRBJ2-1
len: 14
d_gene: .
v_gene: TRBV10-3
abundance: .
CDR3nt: TGTGCCATCAGTGGACAGGTAAACTACAATGAGCAGTTCTTC
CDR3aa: CAISGQVNYNEQFF

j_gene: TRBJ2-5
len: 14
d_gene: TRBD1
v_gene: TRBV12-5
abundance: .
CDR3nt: TGTGCTAGTGGCGGAGGACAGGGGCAAGAGACCCAGTACTTC
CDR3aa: CASGGGQGQETQYF

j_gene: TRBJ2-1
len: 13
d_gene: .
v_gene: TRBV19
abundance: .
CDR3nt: TGTGCCAGTAGTCTCAGATACAACAATGAGCAGTTCTTC
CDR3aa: CASSLRYNNEQFF

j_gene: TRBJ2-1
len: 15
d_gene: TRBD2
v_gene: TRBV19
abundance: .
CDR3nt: TGTGCCAGTAGTACGCTAGCGGGAGGGCCTAATGAGCAGTTCTTC
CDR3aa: CASSTLAGGPNEQFF

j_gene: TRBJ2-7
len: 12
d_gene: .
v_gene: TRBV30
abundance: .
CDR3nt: TGTGCCTGGAGCGTACCCCCCTACGAGCAGTACTTC
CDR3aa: CAWSVPPYEQYF

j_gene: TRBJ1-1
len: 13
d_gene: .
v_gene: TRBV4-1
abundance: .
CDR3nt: TGCGCCAGCAGCAAAGCAGGGAGCACTGAAGCTTTCTTT
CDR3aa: CASSKAGSTEAFF

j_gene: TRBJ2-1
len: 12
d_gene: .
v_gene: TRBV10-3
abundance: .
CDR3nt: TGTGCAACGGCAGGGGGGCCAAATGAGCAGTTCTTC
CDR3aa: CATAGGPNEQFF

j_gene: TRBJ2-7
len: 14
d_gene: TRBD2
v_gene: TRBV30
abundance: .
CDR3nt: TGTGCCTGGGGTCGTAGCGGGGGCTCCTACGAGCAGTACTTC
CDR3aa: CAWGRSGGSYEQYF

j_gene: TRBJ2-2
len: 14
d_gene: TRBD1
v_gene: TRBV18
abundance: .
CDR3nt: TGTGCCAGCACCCGACAGGGTACCACCGGGGAGCTGTTTTTT
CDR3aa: CASTRQGTTGELFF

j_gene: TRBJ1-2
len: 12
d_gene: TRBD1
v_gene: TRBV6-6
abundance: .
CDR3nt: TGTGCCAGCACAAGGACAGGGGTCGGCTACACCTTC
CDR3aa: CASTRTGVGYTF